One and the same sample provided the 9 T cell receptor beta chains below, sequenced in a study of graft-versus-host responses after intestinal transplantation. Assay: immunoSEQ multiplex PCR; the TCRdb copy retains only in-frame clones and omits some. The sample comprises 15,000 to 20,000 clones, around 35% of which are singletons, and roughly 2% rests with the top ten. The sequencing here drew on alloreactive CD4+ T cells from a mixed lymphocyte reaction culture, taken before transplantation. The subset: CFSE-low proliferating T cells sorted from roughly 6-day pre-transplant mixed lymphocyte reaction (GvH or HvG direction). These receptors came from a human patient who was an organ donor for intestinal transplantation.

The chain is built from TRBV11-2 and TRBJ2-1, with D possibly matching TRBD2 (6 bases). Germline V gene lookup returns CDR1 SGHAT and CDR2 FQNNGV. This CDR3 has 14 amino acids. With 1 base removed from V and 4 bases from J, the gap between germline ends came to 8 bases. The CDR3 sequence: CASSLGGTYNEQFF. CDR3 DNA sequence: TGTGCCAGCAGCTTAGGCGGGACTTACAATGAGCAGTTCTTC.

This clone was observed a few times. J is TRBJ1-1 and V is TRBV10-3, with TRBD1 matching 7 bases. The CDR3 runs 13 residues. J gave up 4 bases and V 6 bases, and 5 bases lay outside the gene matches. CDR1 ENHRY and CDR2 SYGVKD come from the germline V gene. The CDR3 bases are TGTGCCATCAGGGGTACAGGGGTCACTGAAGCTTTCTTT. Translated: CAIRGTGVTEAFF.

The CDR3 reads CASSLNGLAGANEQFF. CDR3 bases: TGTGCCAGCAGCTTAAACGGCCTAGCGGGGGCCAATGAGCAGTTCTTC. The gene calls are TRBV7-2 and TRBJ2-1, with TRBD2 matching 10 bases. From germline, CDR1 is SGHTA and CDR2 FQGNSA. V lost 2 bases and J lost 6; bases outside the gene matches: 7. The length of the CDR3 is 16 residues. The complete variable domain, with remaining parts taken from reference TRBV7-2 and TRBJ2-1, reads GAGVSQSPSNKVTEKGKDVELRCDPISGHTALYWYRQSLGQGLEFLIYFQGNSAPDKSGLPSDRFSAERTGGSVSTLTIQRTQQEDSAVYLCASSLNGLAGANEQFFGPGTRLTVL.

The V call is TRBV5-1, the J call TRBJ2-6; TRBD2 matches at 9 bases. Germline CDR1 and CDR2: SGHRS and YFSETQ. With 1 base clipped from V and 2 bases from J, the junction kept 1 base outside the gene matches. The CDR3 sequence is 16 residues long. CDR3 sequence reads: CASSLLAGAGANVLTF. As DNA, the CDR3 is TGCGCCAGCAGCTTGTTAGCGGGAGCTGGGGCCAACGTCCTGACTTTC.

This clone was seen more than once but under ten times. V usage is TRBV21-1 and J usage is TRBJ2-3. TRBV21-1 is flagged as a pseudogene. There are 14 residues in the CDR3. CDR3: CASSTLARPNTQYF. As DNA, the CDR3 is TGTGCCAGCAGCACCCTTGCCCGGCCGAATACGCAGTATTTT.

The chain's CDR3 is CASSPTITANTEAFF. The CDR3 region has the DNA TGTGCCAGCAGTCCCACCATAACAGCGAACACTGAAGCTTTCTTT. The chain recombines TRBV27 with TRBJ1-1, with D hard to call. V was pared by 5 bases and J by 1 base, with 14 bases between. In germline, CDR1 is MNHEY, CDR2 SMNVEV (reference sequence). The CDR3 is 15 residues long.

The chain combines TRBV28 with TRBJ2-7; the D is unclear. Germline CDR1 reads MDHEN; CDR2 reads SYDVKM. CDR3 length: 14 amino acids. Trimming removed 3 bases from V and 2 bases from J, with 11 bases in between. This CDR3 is CASSLGTTAYEQYF. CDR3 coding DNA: TGTGCCAGCAGTTTGGGAACAACGGCCTACGAGCAGTACTTC.

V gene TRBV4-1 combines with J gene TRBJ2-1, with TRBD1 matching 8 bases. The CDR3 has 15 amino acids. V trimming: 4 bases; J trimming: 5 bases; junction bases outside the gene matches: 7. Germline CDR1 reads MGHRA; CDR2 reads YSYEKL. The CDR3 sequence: CASSRWDRQNNEQFF. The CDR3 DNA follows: TGCGCCAGCAGCCGCTGGGACAGGCAAAACAATGAGCAGTTCTTC.

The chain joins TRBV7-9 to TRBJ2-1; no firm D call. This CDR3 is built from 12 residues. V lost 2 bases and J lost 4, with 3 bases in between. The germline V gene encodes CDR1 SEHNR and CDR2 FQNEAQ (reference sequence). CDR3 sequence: CASSLTYNEQFF. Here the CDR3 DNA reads TGTGCCAGCAGCTTAACATACAATGAGCAGTTCTTC. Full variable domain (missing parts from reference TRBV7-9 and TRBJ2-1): DTGVSQNPRHKITKRGQNVTFRCDPISEHNRLYWYRQTLGQGPEFLTYFQNEAQLEKSRLLSDRFSAERPKGSFSTLEIQRTEQGDSAMYLCASSLTYNEQFFGPGTRLTVL.